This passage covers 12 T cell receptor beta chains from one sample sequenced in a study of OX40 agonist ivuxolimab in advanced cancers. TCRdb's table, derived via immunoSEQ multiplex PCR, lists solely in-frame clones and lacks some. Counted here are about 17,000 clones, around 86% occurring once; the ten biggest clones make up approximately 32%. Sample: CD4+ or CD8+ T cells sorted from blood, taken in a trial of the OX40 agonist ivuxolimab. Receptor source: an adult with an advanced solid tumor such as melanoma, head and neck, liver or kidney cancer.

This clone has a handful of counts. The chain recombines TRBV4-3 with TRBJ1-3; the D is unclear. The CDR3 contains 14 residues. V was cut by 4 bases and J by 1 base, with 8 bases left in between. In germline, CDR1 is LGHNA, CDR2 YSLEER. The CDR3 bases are TGCGCCAGCAGCCCCCGTGGTTCTGGAAACACCATATATTTT. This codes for CASSPRGSGNTIYF.

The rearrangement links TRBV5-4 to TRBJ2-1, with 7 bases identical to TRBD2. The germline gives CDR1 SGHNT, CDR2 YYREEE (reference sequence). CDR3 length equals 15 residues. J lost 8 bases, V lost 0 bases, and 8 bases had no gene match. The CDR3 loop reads CASSLAGAGVHEQFF. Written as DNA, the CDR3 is TGTGCCAGCAGCTTGGCCGGGGCGGGAGTCCATGAGCAGTTCTTC.

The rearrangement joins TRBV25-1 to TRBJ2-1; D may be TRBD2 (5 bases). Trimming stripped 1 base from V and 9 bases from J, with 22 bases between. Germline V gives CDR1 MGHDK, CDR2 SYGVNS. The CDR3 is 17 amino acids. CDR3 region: CASSESPVQDSASEQFF. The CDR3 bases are TGTGCCAGCAGTGAATCCCCGGTCCAGGACTCTGCCAGTGAGCAGTTCTTC.

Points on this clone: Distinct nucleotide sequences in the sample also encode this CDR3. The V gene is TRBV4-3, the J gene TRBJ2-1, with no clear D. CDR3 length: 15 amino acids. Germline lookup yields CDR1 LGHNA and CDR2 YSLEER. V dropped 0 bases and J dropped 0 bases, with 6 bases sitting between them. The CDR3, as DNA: TGCGCCAGCAGCCAAGACCGTAGCTCCTACAATGAGCAGTTCTTC. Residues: CASSQDRSSYNEQFF.

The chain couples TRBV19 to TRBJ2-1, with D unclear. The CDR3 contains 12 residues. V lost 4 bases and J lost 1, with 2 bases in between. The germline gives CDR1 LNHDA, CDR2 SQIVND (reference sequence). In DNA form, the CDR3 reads TGTGCCAGTAGTAGGTCCTACAATGAGCAGTTCTTC. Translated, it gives CASSRSYNEQFF.

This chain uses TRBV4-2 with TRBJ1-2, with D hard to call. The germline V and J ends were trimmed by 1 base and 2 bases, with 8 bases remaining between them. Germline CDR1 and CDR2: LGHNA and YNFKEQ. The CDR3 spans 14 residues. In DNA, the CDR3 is TGTGCCAGCAGCCAAGGATTCCAGAACTATGGCTACACCTTC. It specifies CASSQGFQNYGYTF.

CDR3 residues: CASSQDLNSLNTEAFF. The CDR3 bases are TGTGCCAGCAGCCAAGATTTAAACAGCTTGAACACTGAAGCTTTCTTT. V gene TRBV4-2 combines with J gene TRBJ1-1; no firm D call. The V gene's germline CDR1 is LGHNA and CDR2 YNFKEQ. CDR3 length: 16 amino acids. V lost 0 bases and J lost 0, with 11 bases in between.

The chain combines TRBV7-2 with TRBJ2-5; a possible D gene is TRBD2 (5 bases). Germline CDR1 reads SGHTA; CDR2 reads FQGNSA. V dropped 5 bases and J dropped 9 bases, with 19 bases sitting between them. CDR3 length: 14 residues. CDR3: CASSHTSWSGSQYF. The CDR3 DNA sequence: TGTGCCAGCAGCCATACTAGTTGGAGTGGCTCCCAGTACTTC. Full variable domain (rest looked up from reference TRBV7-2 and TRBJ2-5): GAGVSQSPSNKVTEKGKDVELRCDPISGHTALYWYRQSLGQGLEFLIYFQGNSAPDKSGLPSDRFSAERTGGSVSTLTIQRTQQEDSAVYLCASSHTSWSGSQYFGPGTRLLVL.

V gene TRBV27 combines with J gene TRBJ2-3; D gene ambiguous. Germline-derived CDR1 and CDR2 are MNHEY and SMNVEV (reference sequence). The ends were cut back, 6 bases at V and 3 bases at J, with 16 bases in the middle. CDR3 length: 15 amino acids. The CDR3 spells CASRKDWRRTDTQYF. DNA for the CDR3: TGTGCCAGCAGGAAGGATTGGCGTAGGACAGATACGCAGTATTTT.

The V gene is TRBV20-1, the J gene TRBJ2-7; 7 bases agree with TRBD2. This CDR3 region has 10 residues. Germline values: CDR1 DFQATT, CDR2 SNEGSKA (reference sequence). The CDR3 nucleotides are TGCAGCCTAGCGGAGTACGAGCAGTACTTC. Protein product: CSLAEYEQYF.

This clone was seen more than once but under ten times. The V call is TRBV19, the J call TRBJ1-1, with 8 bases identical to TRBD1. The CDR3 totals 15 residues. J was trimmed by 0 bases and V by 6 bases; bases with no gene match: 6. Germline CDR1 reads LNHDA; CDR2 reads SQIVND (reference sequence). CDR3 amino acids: CASSTWTGLNTEAFF. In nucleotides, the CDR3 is TGTGCCAGTAGCACCTGGACAGGGCTGAACACTGAAGCTTTCTTT.

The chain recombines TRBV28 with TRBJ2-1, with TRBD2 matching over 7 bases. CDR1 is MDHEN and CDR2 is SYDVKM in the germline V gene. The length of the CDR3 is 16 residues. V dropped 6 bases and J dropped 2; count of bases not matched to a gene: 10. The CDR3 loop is CASSPGLVRPYNEQFF. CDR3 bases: TGTGCCAGCAGCCCCGGACTAGTCCGACCCTACAATGAGCAGTTCTTC.